These 7 T cell receptor beta chains were all obtained from the same sample, sequenced in a study of OX40 agonist ivuxolimab in advanced cancers. Method: immunoSEQ multiplex PCR; TCRdb's copy keeps in-frame clones and lacks some. Of tens of thousands of clones listed, 65% to 90% were seen once; the top ten hold around 6.8%. The input for sequencing was CD4+ or CD8+ T cells sorted from blood, taken in a trial of the OX40 agonist ivuxolimab. The receptor set was obtained from an adult with an advanced solid tumor such as melanoma, head and neck, liver or kidney cancer.

The chain is built from TRBV28 and TRBJ2-1, with 7 bases matching TRBD2. The CDR3 extends over 16 amino acids. J was trimmed by 0 bases and V by 6 bases; bases with no gene match: 8. CDR1 and CDR2 (germline): MDHEN, SYDVKM. CDR3 region: CASSLTSASSYNEQFF. In DNA, the CDR3 is TGTGCCAGCAGCCTTACTAGCGCGAGCTCCTACAATGAGCAGTTCTTC.

The chain recombines TRBV6-1 with TRBJ2-7; maybe TRBD1 (6 bases). V was shortened by 0 bases and J by 4 bases, with 16 bases between the two germline ends. Per germline, CDR1 MNHNS and CDR2 SASEGT. The CDR3 runs to 16 residues. The CDR3 nucleotides are TGTGCCAGCAGTGAAGCGCACAGGGTAGTAGGGTACGAGCAGTACGTC. It specifies CASSEAHRVVGYEQYV.

V and J are TRBV25-1 and TRBJ2-2; D is ambiguous. The CDR3 has 14 amino acids. V was cut by 5 bases and J by 4 bases, with 11 bases left in between. The germline CDR1 and CDR2 sequences are MGHDK and SYGVNS. The CDR3 spells CASSQWGITGELFF. DNA of the CDR3: TGTGCCAGCAGTCAATGGGGTATCACCGGGGAGCTGTTTTTT.

CDR3 sequence: CASSEWGSSPLHF. Written as DNA, the CDR3 is TGTGCCAGCAGTGAATGGGGGAGTTCACCCCTCCACTTT. The chain recombines TRBV25-1 with TRBJ1-6, with D tentatively TRBD1 (5 bases). Germline V gene sequence: CDR1 MGHDK, CDR2 SYGVNS. The CDR3 is 13 residues long. V was trimmed by 1 base and J by 9 bases, leaving 7 bases between them. The entire variable domain, with the rest obtained from reference TRBV25-1 and TRBJ1-6, is as follows: EADIYQTPRYLVIGTGKKITLECSQTMGHDKMYWYQQDPGMELHLIHYSYGVNSTEKGDLSSESTVSRIRTEHFPLTLESARPSHTSQYLCASSEWGSSPLHFGNGTRLTVT.

This chain links TRBV28 with TRBJ2-2, with 14 bases aligning to TRBD2. Trimming cost V 5 bases and J 5 bases; bases outside gene matches: 7. This CDR3 spans 17 amino acids. CDR1 is MDHEN, CDR2 SYDVKM, per germline. The CDR3 DNA reads as TGTGCCAGCAGTCCGACTAGCGGGAGGGCCTTTACCGGGGAGCTGTTTTTT. Protein: CASSPTSGRAFTGELFF.

The chain employs TRBV6-5 and TRBJ1-1; D unclear. Trimming cost V 0 bases and J 5 bases, with 7 bases left between them. CDR1 and CDR2 (germline): MNHEY, SVGAGI. The CDR3 is 13 residues long. This CDR3 is CASSYSSATEAFF. The DNA for the CDR3 is TGTGCCAGCAGTTACTCGAGCGCGACTGAAGCTTTCTTT.

This chain links TRBV5-6 with TRBJ2-7, with D possibly being TRBD1 (6 bases). CDR1 SGHDT and CDR2 YYEEEE come from the germline V gene. The CDR3 sequence is 12 residues long. V lost 3 bases to trimming and J lost 2 bases, with 6 bases between them. The CDR3 loop reads CASSWGPYEQYV. CDR3 DNA: TGTGCCAGCAGCTGGGGGCCCTACGAGCAGTACGTC.